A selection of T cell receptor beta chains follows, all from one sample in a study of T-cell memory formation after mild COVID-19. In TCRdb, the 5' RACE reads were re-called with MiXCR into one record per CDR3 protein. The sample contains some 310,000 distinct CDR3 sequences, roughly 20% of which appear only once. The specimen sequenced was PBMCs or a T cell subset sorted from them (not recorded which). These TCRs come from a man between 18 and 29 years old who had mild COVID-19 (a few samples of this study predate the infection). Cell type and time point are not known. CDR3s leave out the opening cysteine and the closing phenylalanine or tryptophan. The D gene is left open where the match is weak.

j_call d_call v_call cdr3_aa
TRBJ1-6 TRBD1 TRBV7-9 AGKQGSANSPLH
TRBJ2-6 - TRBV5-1 ASRDSFLHGANVLT
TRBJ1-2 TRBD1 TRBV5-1 ASSPNRGYVSDGYT
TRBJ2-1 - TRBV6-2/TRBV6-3 ASSLWGGLNEQF
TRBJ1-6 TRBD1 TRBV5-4 ASSLGGTGYNSPLH
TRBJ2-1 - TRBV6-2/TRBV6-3 ASRRGAGVYNEQF
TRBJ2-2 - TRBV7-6 ASSLVGETGELF
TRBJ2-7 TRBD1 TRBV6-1 ASRGPTGNAYEQY
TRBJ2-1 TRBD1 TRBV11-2 ASSGDWGQGYNEQF
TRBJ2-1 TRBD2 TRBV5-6 ASSPGLAGGDEQF
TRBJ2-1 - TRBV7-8 ASSFQRVGQREQF
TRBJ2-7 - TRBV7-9 ASSFPGSYEQY
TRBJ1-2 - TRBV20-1 SARDRKRDYGYT
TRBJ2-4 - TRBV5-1 ASSLGPGESAKNIQY
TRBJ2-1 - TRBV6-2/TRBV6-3 ASSSNRVSYNEQF
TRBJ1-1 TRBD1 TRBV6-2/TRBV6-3 ASSLDRWAF
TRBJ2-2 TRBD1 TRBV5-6 ASSISGTGPTGELF
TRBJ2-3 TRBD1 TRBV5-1 ASGTGGRTDTQY
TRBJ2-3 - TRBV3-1 ASRAGGDTQY
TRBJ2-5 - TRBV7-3 ASSSAGIETQY
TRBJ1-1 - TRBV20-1 SAPGPAEAF
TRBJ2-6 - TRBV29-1 SATVPRGANVLT
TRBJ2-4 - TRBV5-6 ASSTTGWGNIQY
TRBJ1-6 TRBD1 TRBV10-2 AATGTDQYSPLH
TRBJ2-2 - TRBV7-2 ASSLSAFSGELF
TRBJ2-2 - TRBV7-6 ASSSPPFGELF
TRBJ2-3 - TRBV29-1 SVVKAGTDTQY
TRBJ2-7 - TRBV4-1 ASSPGKGPYEQY
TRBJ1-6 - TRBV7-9 ASSLDADSPLH
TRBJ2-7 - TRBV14 ASMGDNSYEQY
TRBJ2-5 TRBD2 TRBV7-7 ASSLNIRLAGGEETQY
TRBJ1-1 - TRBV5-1 ASSLQTLNTEAF
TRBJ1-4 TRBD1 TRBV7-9 ASSGPGQGFEKLF
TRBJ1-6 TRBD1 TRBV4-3 ASSQARDSNSPLH
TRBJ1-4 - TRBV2 ASSDPATNEKLF
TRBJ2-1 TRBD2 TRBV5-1 ASTERGGYNEQF
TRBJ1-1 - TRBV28 ASSLWGMGAEAF
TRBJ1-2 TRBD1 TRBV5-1 ASNFQGADGYT
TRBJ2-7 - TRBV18 ASSPRGALGRGEQY
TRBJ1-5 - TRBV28 ASSLVASLSNQPQH
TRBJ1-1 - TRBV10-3 AIREGLQNTEAF
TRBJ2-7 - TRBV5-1 ASSSQGSQGEQY
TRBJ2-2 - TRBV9 ASSVGGATTGELF
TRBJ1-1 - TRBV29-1 SVEKVTNTEAF
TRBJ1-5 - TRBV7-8 ASSLAVNSNQPQH